This TCR beta chain appears in the sequencing data of a study of breast tumors, draining lymph nodes, adjacent tissues. Study-level findings and limits: Luminal-like breast cancer showed significantly greater tumor-nontumor repertoire similarity than basal-like breast cancer did. Tumor TCR diversity was below lymph nodes but above nontumor tissue. That most tumor T cells come from lymph nodes remained unproven.

The table lists this clonotype with many counts. The antigen remains unidentified. The germline V gene has CDR1 MNHNS and CDR2 SASEGT. Trimming removed 4 bases at V and 3 bases at J, with 12 bases between. This CDR3 is 14 amino acids long. TCRdb reprocessed the multiplex PCR reads with MiXCR, giving one entry per CDR3 protein. The data hold 45,000 to 60,000 distinct CDR3 sequences, with more than 20% observed a single time. The V gene is TRBV6-1, the J gene TRBJ1-2; TRBD1 is a possible D gene (5 bases). The sequence was obtained from a female donor with breast cancer. Some clones in this sample may be carry-over from other donors' samples. The specimen was breast tumor tissue. The CDR3 sequence is CASSVSTGYYGYTF. The CDR3 DNA follows: TGTGCCAGCAGTGTTAGTACAGGCTACTATGGCTACACCTTC.